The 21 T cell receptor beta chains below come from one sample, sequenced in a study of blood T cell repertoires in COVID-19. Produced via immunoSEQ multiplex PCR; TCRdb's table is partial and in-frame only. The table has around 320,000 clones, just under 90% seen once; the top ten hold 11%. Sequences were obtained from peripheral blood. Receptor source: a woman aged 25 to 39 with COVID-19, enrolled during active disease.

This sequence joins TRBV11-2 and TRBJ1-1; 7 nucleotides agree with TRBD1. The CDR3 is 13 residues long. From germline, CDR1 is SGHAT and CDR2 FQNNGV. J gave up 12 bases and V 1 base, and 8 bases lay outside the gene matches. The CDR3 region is CASSLVGAGGTFF. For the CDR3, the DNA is TGTGCCAGCAGCTTAGTAGGGGCAGGGGGGACTTTCTTT.

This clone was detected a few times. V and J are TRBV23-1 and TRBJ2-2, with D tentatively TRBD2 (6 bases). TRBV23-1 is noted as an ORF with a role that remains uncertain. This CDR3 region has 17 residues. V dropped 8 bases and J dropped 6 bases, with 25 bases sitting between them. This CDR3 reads CASHPEGRSMEPGELFF. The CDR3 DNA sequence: TGCGCCAGCCACCCGGAGGGCAGATCTATGGAGCCCGGGGAGCTGTTTTTT.

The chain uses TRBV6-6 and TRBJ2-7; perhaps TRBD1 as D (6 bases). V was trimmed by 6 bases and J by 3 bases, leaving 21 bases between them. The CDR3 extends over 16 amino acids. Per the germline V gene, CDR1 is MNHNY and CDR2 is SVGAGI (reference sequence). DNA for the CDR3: TGTGCCAGCAGGGACAGTCCAACAGGTGCTTTCTACGAGCAGTACTTC. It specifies CASRDSPTGAFYEQYF.

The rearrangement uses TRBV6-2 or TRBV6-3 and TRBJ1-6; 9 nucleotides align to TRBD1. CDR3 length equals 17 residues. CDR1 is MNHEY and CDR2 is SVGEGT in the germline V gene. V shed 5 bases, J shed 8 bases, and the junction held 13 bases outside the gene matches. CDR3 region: CASSQRTGTGFYSPLHF. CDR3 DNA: TGTGCCAGCAGTCAGAGAACCGGGACAGGGTTTTATTCACCCCTCCACTTT.

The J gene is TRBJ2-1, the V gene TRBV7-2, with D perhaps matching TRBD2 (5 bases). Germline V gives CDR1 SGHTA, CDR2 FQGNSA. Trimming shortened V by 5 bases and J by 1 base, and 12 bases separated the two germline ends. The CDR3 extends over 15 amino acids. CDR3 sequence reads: CASSLLGESYNEQFF. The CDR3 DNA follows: TGTGCCAGCAGCCTACTAGGCGAATCCTACAATGAGCAGTTCTTC.

CDR3 sequence: CASSFGVKTIAYQETQYF. In nucleotides, the CDR3 is TGTGCCAGCAGCTTCGGGGTTAAGACTATAGCGTACCAAGAGACCCAGTACTTC. The J gene is TRBJ2-5, the V gene TRBV11-2; D may be TRBD2 (5 bases). Per the germline V gene, CDR1 is SGHAT and CDR2 is FQNNGV. This CDR3 is built from 18 residues. Deletions cut 3 bases from V and 0 bases from J, with 20 bases between.

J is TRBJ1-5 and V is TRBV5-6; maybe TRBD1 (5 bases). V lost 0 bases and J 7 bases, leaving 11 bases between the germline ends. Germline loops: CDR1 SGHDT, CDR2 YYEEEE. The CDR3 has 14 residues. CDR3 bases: TGTGCCAGCAGCTTGGCCGGGGGATGGCAGCCCCAGCATTTT. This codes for CASSLAGGWQPQHF.

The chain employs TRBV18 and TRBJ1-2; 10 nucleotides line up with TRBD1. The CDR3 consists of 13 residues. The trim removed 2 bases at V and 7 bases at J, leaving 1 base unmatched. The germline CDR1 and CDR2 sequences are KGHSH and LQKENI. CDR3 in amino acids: CASSPGTGVGYTF. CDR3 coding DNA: TGTGCCAGCTCACCAGGGACAGGGGTTGGCTACACCTTC.

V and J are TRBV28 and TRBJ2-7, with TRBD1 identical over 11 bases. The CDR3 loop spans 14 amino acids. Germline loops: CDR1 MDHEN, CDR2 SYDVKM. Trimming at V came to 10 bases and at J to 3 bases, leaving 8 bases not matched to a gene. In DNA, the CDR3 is TGTGCCACAGCAGCCGGGACAGGGGGCTACGAGCAGTACTTC. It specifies CATAAGTGGYEQYF.

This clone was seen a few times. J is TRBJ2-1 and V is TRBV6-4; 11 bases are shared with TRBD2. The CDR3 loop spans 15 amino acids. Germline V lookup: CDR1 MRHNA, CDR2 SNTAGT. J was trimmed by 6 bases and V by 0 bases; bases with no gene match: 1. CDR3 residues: CASSDSSGGANEQFF. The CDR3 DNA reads TGTGCCAGCAGTGACTCTAGCGGGGGGGCCAATGAGCAGTTCTTC.

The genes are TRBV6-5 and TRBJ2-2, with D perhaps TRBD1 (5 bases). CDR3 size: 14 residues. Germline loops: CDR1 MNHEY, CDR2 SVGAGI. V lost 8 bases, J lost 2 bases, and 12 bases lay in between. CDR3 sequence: CASGYRLNTGELFF. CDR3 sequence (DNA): TGTGCCAGCGGGTACAGGCTAAACACCGGGGAGCTGTTTTTT.

The CDR3 nucleotides read TGTGCCAGCAGTCTCTCCGGGAGGGAGGTACCCTACGAGCAGTACTTC. Protein sequence: CASSLSGREVPYEQYF. The chain employs TRBV27 and TRBJ2-7; 8 positions match TRBD2. From germline, CDR1 is MNHEY and CDR2 SMNVEV (reference sequence). The CDR3 has 16 residues. V was pared by 5 bases and J by 2 bases, with 11 bases of the junction left unmatched.

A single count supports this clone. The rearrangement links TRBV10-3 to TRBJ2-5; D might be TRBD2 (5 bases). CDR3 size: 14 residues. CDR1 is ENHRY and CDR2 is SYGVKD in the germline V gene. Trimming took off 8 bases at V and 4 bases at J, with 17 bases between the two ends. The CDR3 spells CAISVGAVAETQYF. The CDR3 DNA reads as TGTGCCATCTCTGTTGGAGCGGTCGCAGAGACCCAGTACTTC.

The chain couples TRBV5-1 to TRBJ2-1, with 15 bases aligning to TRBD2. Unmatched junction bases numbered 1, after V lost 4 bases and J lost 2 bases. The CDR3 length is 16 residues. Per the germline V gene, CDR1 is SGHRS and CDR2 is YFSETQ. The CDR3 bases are TGCGCCAGCAGCGGGACTAGCGGGGGGCCCTACAATGAGCAGTTCTTC. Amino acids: CASSGTSGGPYNEQFF.

The CDR3 DNA is TGCGCCAGCAGCCGGACAGTACAGAACTATGGCTACACCTTC. Its protein is CASSRTVQNYGYTF. This chain uses TRBV5-1 with TRBJ1-2, with TRBD1 as a possible D gene (6 bases). The V gene's germline CDR1 is SGHRS and CDR2 YFSETQ. The CDR3 loop spans 14 amino acids. The V and J ends lost 4 bases and 2 bases respectively, with 12 bases between them.

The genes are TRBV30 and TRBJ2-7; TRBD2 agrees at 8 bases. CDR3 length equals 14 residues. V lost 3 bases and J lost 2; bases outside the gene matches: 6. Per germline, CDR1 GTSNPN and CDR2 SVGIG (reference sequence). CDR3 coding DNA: TGTGCCTGGAGCCCGGGACTAGGGGCCTACGAGCAGTACTTC. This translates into CAWSPGLGAYEQYF.

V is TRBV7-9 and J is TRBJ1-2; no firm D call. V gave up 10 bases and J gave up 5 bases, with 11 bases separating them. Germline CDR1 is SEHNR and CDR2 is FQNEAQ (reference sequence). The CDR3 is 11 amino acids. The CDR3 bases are TGTGCCACCAACCCCAGATATGGCTACACCTTC. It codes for CATNPRYGYTF.

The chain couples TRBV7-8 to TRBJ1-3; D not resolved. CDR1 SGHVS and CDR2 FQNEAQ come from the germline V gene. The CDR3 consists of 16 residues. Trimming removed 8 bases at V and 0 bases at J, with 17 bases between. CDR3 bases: TGTGCCAGCTTCCCCTCCAGGATTCGCTCTGGAAACACCATATATTTT. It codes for CASFPSRIRSGNTIYF.

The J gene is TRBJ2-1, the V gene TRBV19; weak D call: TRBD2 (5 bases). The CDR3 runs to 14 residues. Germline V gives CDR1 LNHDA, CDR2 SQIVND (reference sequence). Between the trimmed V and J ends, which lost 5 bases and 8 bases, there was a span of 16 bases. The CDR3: CASSPSGPRDEQFF. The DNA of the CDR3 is TGTGCCAGTAGTCCCAGTGGGCCGAGGGATGAGCAGTTCTTC.

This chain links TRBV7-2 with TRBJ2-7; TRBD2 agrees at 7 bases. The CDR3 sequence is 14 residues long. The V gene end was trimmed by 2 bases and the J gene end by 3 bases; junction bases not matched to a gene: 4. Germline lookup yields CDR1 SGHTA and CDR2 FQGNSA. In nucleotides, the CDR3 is TGTGCCAGCAGCTTACGGGGGGATCACTACGAGCAGTACTTC. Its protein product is CASSLRGDHYEQYF.

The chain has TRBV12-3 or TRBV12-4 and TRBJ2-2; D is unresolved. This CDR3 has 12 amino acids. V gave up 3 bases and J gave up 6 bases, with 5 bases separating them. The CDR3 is CASSLSPGELFF. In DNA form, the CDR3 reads TGTGCCAGCAGTTTGAGTCCCGGGGAGCTGTTTTTT.